Below are 25 T cell receptor beta chains sequenced from a single sample in a study of vaccination effects on CD4 cells after COVID-19. No antigen has been assigned to these receptors. Viral peptide pool expansion of antigen-specific CD4+ T cells preceded sequencing in the ViraFEST assay. Isolating CD4+ T cells followed 9 to 10 days of culture. Assay: immunoSEQ multiplex PCR; the TCRdb copy retains only in-frame clones and omits some. The sample lists around 83,000 clones; approximately 74% were seen once. The sequenced sample was CD4+ T cells from PBMCs cultured with HCoV-229E spike peptides, obtained before COVID-19 vaccination. These receptors all come from a human donor who received a COVID-19 vaccine.

The chain joins TRBV2 to TRBJ1-1; 8 bases are shared with TRBD1. This CDR3 has 15 residues. V dropped 5 bases and J dropped 5; count of bases not matched to a gene: 10. In germline, CDR1 is SNHLY, CDR2 FYNNEI. The CDR3 reads CASSRGGTGRTEAFF. CDR3 coding DNA: TGTGCCAGCAGTAGAGGGGGGACAGGTCGAACTGAAGCTTTCTTT.

This rearrangement joins TRBV5-5 to TRBJ1-1; maybe TRBD1 (5 bases). The V end was cut by 2 bases, the J end by 3 bases, with 11 bases between. Germline CDR1 reads SGHKS; CDR2 reads YYEKEE (reference sequence). The CDR3 loop spans 14 amino acids. The CDR3, as DNA: TGTGCCAGCAGCTTCAGGGTTGTTGACACTGAAGCTTTCTTT. Protein product: CASSFRVVDTEAFF.

The V call is TRBV6-5, the J call TRBJ1-6; D remains unclear. V lost 0 bases to trimming and J lost 7 bases, with 4 bases between them. This CDR3 contains 13 residues. Germline CDR1 and CDR2: MNHEY and SVGAGI. The CDR3 DNA follows: TGTGCCAGCAGTTACTCGAGGAATTCACCCCTCCACTTT. Protein sequence: CASSYSRNSPLHF.

This chain connects TRBV6-6 to TRBJ2-5; 11 bases map to TRBD2. Germline CDR1 MNHNY, CDR2 SVGAGI (reference sequence). V gave up 5 bases and J gave up 4 bases; unmatched junction bases: 9. The CDR3 is 16 residues long. The CDR3 DNA is TGTGCCAGCAGTAAGGCTAGCGGGGGGTTAAGAGAGACCCAGTACTTC. It yields the protein CASSKASGGLRETQYF.

V and J are TRBV7-3 and TRBJ2-2; D might be TRBD1 (6 bases). The CDR3 covers 15 residues. CDR1 and CDR2 (germline): SGHTA, FQGTGA. V lost 2 bases and J 1 base, leaving 8 bases between the germline ends. CDR3 amino acids: CASSLQGQNTGELFF. DNA of the CDR3: TGTGCCAGCAGCTTACAGGGACAGAACACCGGGGAGCTGTTTTTT.

The chain uses TRBV19 and TRBJ2-3; 7 bases are shared with TRBD2. V lost 5 bases and J lost 1; bases outside the gene matches: 6. The CDR3 sequence is 15 residues long. Per the germline V gene, CDR1 is LNHDA and CDR2 is SQIVND (reference sequence). The CDR3: CASSPLGRGTDTQYF. DNA for the CDR3: TGTGCCAGTAGTCCCTTGGGGAGGGGCACAGATACGCAGTATTTT.

This clone appeared a single time. J is TRBJ1-4 and V is TRBV2; D is perhaps TRBD1 (6 bases). Per germline, CDR1 SNHLY and CDR2 FYNNEI. This CDR3 comprises 13 residues. Trimming removed 5 bases from V and 8 bases from J, with 12 bases in between. The CDR3 sequence is CASSPGGREKLFF. As DNA, the CDR3 is TGTGCCAGCAGTCCCGGGGGCAGGGAAAAACTGTTTTTT.

The V and J genes are TRBV5-1 and TRBJ2-2; no clear D gene. This CDR3 has 14 residues. Trimming removed 0 bases at V and 7 bases at J, with 10 bases between. The germline gives CDR1 SGHRS, CDR2 YFSETQ. As DNA, the CDR3 is TGCGCCAGCAGCTTGGGTGGGGTCAACGGGGAGCTGTTTTTT. It encodes CASSLGGVNGELFF.

The rearrangement joins TRBV5-1 to TRBJ1-2, with TRBD1 matching 12 bases. V was clipped by 3 bases and J by 4 bases; unmatched bases: 4. Germline V CDR1 and CDR2: SGHRS, YFSETQ. The CDR3 consists of 15 residues. Here the CDR3 DNA reads TGCGCCAGCAGCTCCGGGACAGGGGGCCCCTATGGCTACACCTTC. Translation gives CASSSGTGGPYGYTF.

The J gene is TRBJ2-6, the V gene TRBV5-1, with TRBD2 matching over 11 bases. Germline V gives CDR1 SGHRS, CDR2 YFSETQ. This CDR3 comprises 18 residues. The V and J ends lost 4 bases and 0 bases, in that order; junction bases with no gene match: 6. CDR3 loop: CASSELAGGSSGANVLTF. The CDR3 nucleotides are TGCGCCAGCAGCGAGTTAGCGGGGGGGAGCTCTGGGGCCAACGTCCTGACTTTC.

This clone was seen more than once but under ten times. The chain couples TRBV5-1 to TRBJ2-5, with TRBD2 matching over 7 bases. The V segment lost 3 bases and the J segment 2 bases; nucleotides outside the gene matches: 4. Germline V gene sequence: CDR1 SGHRS, CDR2 YFSETQ. The CDR3 contains 14 residues. DNA for the CDR3: TGCGCCAGCAGCTCCCCAGCGGGGCAAGAGACCCAGTACTTC. The encoded protein is CASSSPAGQETQYF.

This clone was observed a single time. The rearrangement joins TRBV19 to TRBJ2-1; unclear D gene. Germline lookup yields CDR1 LNHDA and CDR2 SQIVND (reference sequence). The CDR3 covers 13 residues. The V end lost 4 bases, the J end lost 8 bases, and 12 bases lay between the germline ends. Here the CDR3 DNA reads TGTGCCAGTAGTACGGGCCTAATCCATGAGCAGTTCTTC. As protein: CASSTGLIHEQFF.

The chain has TRBV18 and TRBJ2-5; D ambiguous. The CDR3 loop spans 14 amino acids. Trimming stripped 1 base from V and 2 bases from J, with 8 bases between. Germline loops: CDR1 KGHSH, CDR2 LQKENI. For the CDR3, the DNA is TGTGCCAGCTCACCACATCGGCAGCAAGAGACCCAGTACTTC. This translates into CASSPHRQQETQYF.

This chain uses TRBV7-2 with TRBJ1-2; TRBD1 is a possible D gene (6 bases). The CDR3 loop spans 16 amino acids. CDR1 is SGHTA and CDR2 is FQGNSA in the germline V gene. V shed 5 bases and J shed 7 bases, with 23 bases lying between them. The CDR3 is CASSPILWGGWVGYTF. The CDR3 nucleotides are TGTGCCAGCAGCCCCATACTTTGGGGGGGCTGGGTTGGCTACACCTTC.

V and J are TRBV19 and TRBJ1-3; 8 positions agree with TRBD1. This CDR3 comprises 18 residues. CDR1 and CDR2 (germline): LNHDA, SQIVND (reference sequence). J lost 0 bases, V lost 3 bases, and 10 bases had no gene match. The CDR3 DNA is TGTGCCAGTAGTATCTGGTGGGCAGGGGGCTCCTCTGGAAACACCATATATTTT. Encoded protein: CASSIWWAGGSSGNTIYF.

The genes are TRBV6-5 and TRBJ2-7, with D possibly TRBD2 on 6 matching bases. Germline CDR1 MNHEY, CDR2 SVGAGI. Trimming took 6 bases from V and 3 from J, leaving 15 bases between them. This CDR3 comprises 14 residues. CDR3 DNA sequence: TGTGCCAGCAGACCCGGAGGGAGCCTCTACGAGCAGTACGTC. Its protein product is CASRPGGSLYEQYV.

The chain combines TRBV27 with TRBJ2-5; 12 bases agree with TRBD2. V lost 5 bases to trimming and J lost 3 bases; unmatched junction nucleotides: 7. Per the germline V gene, CDR1 is MNHEY and CDR2 is SMNVEV (reference sequence). The CDR3 totals 16 residues. The CDR3 protein is CASSPRLAGDKETQYF. CDR3 nucleotide sequence: TGTGCCAGCAGTCCTCGACTAGCGGGGGACAAAGAGACCCAGTACTTC.

The chain has TRBV19 and TRBJ1-3, with 9 bases identical to TRBD1. CDR3 length: 14 amino acids. V lost 6 bases and J lost 2; bases outside the gene matches: 2. Germline assignment: CDR1 LNHDA and CDR2 SQIVND (reference sequence). The DNA for the CDR3 is TGTGCCAGTAGGACAGGGGGGACTGGAAACACCATATATTTT. It yields the protein CASRTGGTGNTIYF.

V is TRBV5-6 and J is TRBJ2-7; 13 positions match TRBD2. Per the germline V gene, CDR1 is SGHDT and CDR2 is YYEEEE. Trimming took 5 bases from V and 7 from J; bases not matched to a gene: 6. The CDR3 is 14 residues long. CDR3 coding DNA: TGTGCCAGCAGACTAGCGGGGGGGTCGCAAGAGCAGTACGTC. As protein: CASRLAGGSQEQYV.

The chain uses TRBV5-4 and TRBJ1-1, with D possibly TRBD1 on 5 matching bases. The CDR3 extends over 13 amino acids. CDR1 is SGHNT, CDR2 YYREEE, per germline (reference sequence). The V end was cut by 4 bases, the J end by 1 base, with 8 bases between. CDR3 DNA sequence: TGTGCCAGCAGCCGCGACAGGAACACTGAAGCTTTCTTT. It encodes CASSRDRNTEAFF.

This sequence joins TRBV5-1 and TRBJ2-1; tentatively, D is TRBD1 (6 bases). Trimming took 3 bases from V and 8 from J, leaving 15 bases between them. CDR3 size: 14 residues. Germline V gene data show CDR1 as SGHRS and CDR2 as YFSETQ. The CDR3 bases are TGCGCCAGCAGCTCCTACAGGGTCGGCGATGAGCAGTTCTTC. Protein: CASSSYRVGDEQFF.

The CDR3 nucleotides are TGTGCCAGCAGTGTACAGGGGGTTGGTGATGAGCAGTTCTTC. Its protein product is CASSVQGVGDEQFF. The rearrangement joins TRBV6-4 to TRBJ2-1, with 8 bases matching TRBD1. V was pared by 4 bases and J by 8 bases, with 7 bases of the junction left unmatched. The CDR3 contains 14 residues. The germline CDR1 and CDR2 sequences are MRHNA and SNTAGT.

This clone was seen a few times. This chain joins TRBV3-1 (or the pseudogene TRBV3-2) and TRBJ2-2, with D unresolved. V lost 3 bases to trimming and J lost 4 bases, with 9 bases between them. Germline lookup yields CDR1 LGHDT and CDR2 YNNKEL (reference sequence). The CDR3 contains 14 residues. CDR3 coding DNA: TGTGCCAGCAGCCAGGGTGTTAGCACCGGGGAGCTGTTTTTT. Its translation is CASSQGVSTGELFF.

The chain links TRBV24-1 to TRBJ2-5; a possible D gene is TRBD2 (5 bases). The CDR3 consists of 13 residues. From germline, CDR1 is KGHDR and CDR2 SFDVKD. The V end was cut by 6 bases, the J end by 1 base, with 8 bases between. The CDR3 loop is CATSRAGQETQYF. In DNA, the CDR3 is TGTGCCACCAGTAGGGCGGGCCAAGAGACCCAGTACTTC.

The rearrangement links TRBV27 to TRBJ2-1; no clear D. This CDR3 region has 14 residues. Trimming removed 5 bases from V and 3 bases from J, with 11 bases in between. The V gene's germline CDR1 is MNHEY and CDR2 SMNVEV (reference sequence). The CDR3 is CASSPRAYYNEQFF. In DNA, the CDR3 is TGTGCCAGCAGTCCTCGGGCTTACTACAATGAGCAGTTCTTC.